This T cell receptor beta chain was identified in a study of CD8 T cells in Susac syndrome. CDR1 is SGHAT, CDR2 FQNNGV, per germline. V was trimmed by 1 base and J by 0 bases, leaving 10 bases between them. The CDR3 has 16 residues. The RNA input was roughly 0.45 to 1 ug, and it was reverse transcribed with random hexamers. Multiplex immunoSEQ PCR targeted 54 Vbeta and 13 Jbeta TCR beta segments. TCRdb re-called the immunoSEQ multiplex PCR reads with MiXCR, one entry per CDR3 protein. The sample holds approximately 76,000 distinct CDR3 sequences, about 95% seen once. The genes are TRBV11-2 and TRBJ2-1, with D perhaps TRBD1 (5 bases). This clonotype was sampled from a human donor with multiple sclerosis. Sequences were obtained from CD8+ T cells from PBMCs. CDR3 protein: CASSLVHRSSYNEQFF. CDR3 DNA: TGTGCCAGCAGCTTAGTGCACAGGTCCTCCTACAATGAGCAGTTCTTC.